These 20 T cell receptor beta chains were all obtained from the same sample, sequenced in a study of T cell responses to AZD1222 COVID-19 vaccine. Here immunoSEQ multiplex PCR was the method, and the copy in TCRdb shows in-frame clones only, minus some. Counted here are approximately 30,000 clones, approximately 84% occurring once; the ten biggest clones make up approximately 10%. The sequencing used peripheral blood, collected 28 days after the second AZD1222 dose. These receptors were taken from an adult who received the AZD1222 COVID-19 vaccine.

CDR3 nucleotide sequence: TGTGCCAGCAGTGATGGTGGATCTGGGGCCAACGTCCTGACTTTC. This encodes CASSDGGSGANVLTF. The chain joins TRBV6-1 to TRBJ2-6; no definite D call. CDR1 is MNHNS and CDR2 is SASEGT in the germline V gene. With 3 bases removed from V and 1 base from J, the gap between germline ends came to 7 bases. CDR3 size: 15 residues.

V is TRBV5-1 and J is TRBJ2-3; maybe TRBD2 (6 bases). Germline V gives CDR1 SGHRS, CDR2 YFSETQ. The V end lost 5 bases, the J end lost 2 bases, and 9 bases lay between the germline ends. The CDR3 totals 13 residues. CDR3 coding DNA: TGCGCCAGCAGATTAGCGGTCACAGATACGCAGTATTTT. This codes for CASRLAVTDTQYF.

This chain connects TRBV30 to TRBJ1-1; weak D call: TRBD1 (5 bases). The CDR3 has 13 residues. Germline loops: CDR1 GTSNPN, CDR2 SVGIG (reference sequence). V was trimmed by 4 bases and J by 3 bases, leaving 12 bases between them. For the CDR3, the DNA is TGTGCCTGGATGATACAGGCCGACACTGAAGCTTTCTTT. Its translation: CAWMIQADTEAFF. The complete variable domain, with remaining parts taken from reference TRBV30 and TRBJ1-1, reads SQTIHQWPATLVQPVGSPLSLECTVEGTSNPNLYWYRQAAGRGLQLLFYSVGIGQISSEVPQNLSASRPQDRQFILSSKKLLLSDSGFYLCAWMIQADTEAFFGQGTRLTVV.

V usage is TRBV2 and J usage is TRBJ1-1; 8 nucleotides align to TRBD1. V gave up 7 bases and J gave up 6 bases; unmatched junction bases: 13. Looked up from germline, CDR1 is SNHLY and CDR2 is FYNNEI. This CDR3 spans 15 amino acids. Written as DNA, the CDR3 is TGTGCCAGCACCGGCCTCCGGCAGGGGGCCGCTGAAGCTTTCTTT. It codes for CASTGLRQGAAEAFF. Based on the CDR3 plus reference TRBV2 and TRBJ1-1, the full variable domain is EPEVTQTPSHQVTQMGQEVILRCVPISNHLYFYWYRQILGQKVEFLVSFYNNEISEKSEIFDDQFSVERPDGSNFTLKIRSTKLEDSAMYFCASTGLRQGAAEAFFGQGTRLTVV.

The chain employs TRBV21-1 and TRBJ1-1; no check of the table's D call, TRBD1, against the DNA was made. TRBV21-1 is tagged as a pseudogene. CDR3 size: 13 residues. In nucleotides, the CDR3 is TGTGCCAGCCGAACCGCTGGCCACACTGAAGCTTTCTTT. Amino acids: CASRTAGHTEAFF.

The V call is TRBV3-1 (or the pseudogene TRBV3-2), the J call TRBJ1-1; a weak D match, TRBD1 (6 bases). In germline, CDR1 is LGHDT, CDR2 YNNKEL (reference sequence). V was shortened by 7 bases and J by 3 bases, with 15 bases between the two germline ends. CDR3 length: 14 residues. The CDR3 DNA reads TGTGCCAGCACCACAGGGCGACAGTACACTGAAGCTTTCTTT. The encoded protein is CASTTGRQYTEAFF.

The chain carries TRBV21-1 and TRBJ2-1; the table names TRBD2, a call not compared with the DNA. TRBV21-1 has pseudogene status. The CDR3 loop spans 17 amino acids. The CDR3: CANISGGPGLANNEQFF. In DNA form, the CDR3 reads TGTGCCAACATATCCGGGGGCCCGGGACTAGCAAACAATGAGCAGTTCTTC.

The chain employs TRBV6-6 and TRBJ2-3, with TRBD2 matching 7 bases. The CDR3 totals 17 residues. Germline assignment: CDR1 MNHNY and CDR2 SVGAGI (reference sequence). Germline trimming cut 5 bases from V and 1 base from J; bases unmatched to any gene: 12. Written as DNA, the CDR3 is TGTGCCAGCAGTCCTTCCGGGAGGTTTCTGGGCACAGATACGCAGTATTTT. Translated: CASSPSGRFLGTDTQYF.

The chain uses TRBV18 and TRBJ1-1; D is unresolved. Trimming shortened V by 5 bases and J by 6 bases, and 13 bases separated the two germline ends. Germline V gives CDR1 KGHSH, CDR2 LQKENI. There are 13 residues in the CDR3. The CDR3 is CASSKGNNAEAFF. DNA for the CDR3: TGTGCCAGCTCAAAAGGGAATAATGCTGAAGCTTTCTTT.

The rearrangement uses TRBV30 and TRBJ1-2, with a possible D match to TRBD1 (5 bases). Germline V gene data show CDR1 as GTSNPN and CDR2 as SVGIG (reference sequence). The CDR3 contains 15 residues. Trimming removed 0 bases from V and 2 bases from J, with 13 bases in between. The CDR3 bases are TGTGCCTGGAGTGTTCCTGGGGCAGGGAACTATGGCTACACCTTC. Translated: CAWSVPGAGNYGYTF.

The chain recombines TRBV19 with TRBJ1-6; a possible D gene is TRBD1 (6 bases). V lost 7 bases, J lost 10 bases, and 17 bases lay in between. This CDR3 contains 14 residues. Germline V gene data show CDR1 as LNHDA and CDR2 as SQIVND (reference sequence). CDR3 nucleotides: TGTGCCAGTACCTCCCTGGGGGCAGAGTCACCCCTCCACTTT. Translating gives CASTSLGAESPLHF.

The V call is TRBV7-8, the J call TRBJ2-7; D possibly corresponds to TRBD1 (6 bases). V was pared by 6 bases and J by 7 bases, with 19 bases between. Germline CDR1 SGHVS, CDR2 FQNEAQ. The CDR3 spans 14 residues. The DNA for the CDR3 is TGTGCCAGCAGAACCTCCGGGACGCAGGGGGAGCAGTACTTC. This sequence encodes CASRTSGTQGEQYF. The entire variable domain, with the rest obtained from reference TRBV7-8 and TRBJ2-7, is as follows: GAGVSQSPRYKVAKRGQDVALRCDPISGHVSLFWYQQALGQGPEFLTYFQNEAQLDKSGLPSDRFFAERPEGSVSTLKIQRTQQEDSAVYLCASRTSGTQGEQYFGPGTRLTVT.

The chain carries TRBV7-8 and TRBJ1-1; D is perhaps TRBD1 (5 bases). The V and J ends lost 1 base and 0 bases respectively, with 12 bases between them. Germline assignment: CDR1 SGHVS and CDR2 FQNEAQ. This CDR3 region has 16 residues. The CDR3 DNA follows: TGTGCCAGCAGCTTAGTTGCAGGGTGGTTGAACACTGAAGCTTTCTTT. The encoded protein is CASSLVAGWLNTEAFF.

V usage is TRBV5-1 and J usage is TRBJ2-1; TRBD2 matches at 11 bases. This CDR3 region has 16 residues. Per germline, CDR1 SGHRS and CDR2 YFSETQ. The ends lost 1 base at V and 2 bases at J; junction bases unmatched: 2. The DNA for the CDR3 is TGCGCCAGCAGCTTGCTTAGCGGGAGGGCCTACAATGAGCAGTTCTTC. Amino acids: CASSLLSGRAYNEQFF.

The chain joins TRBV3-1 (or the pseudogene TRBV3-2) to TRBJ1-4; D remains ambiguous. The V gene's germline CDR1 is LGHDT and CDR2 YNNKEL (reference sequence). V lost 4 bases to trimming and J lost 14 bases, with 14 bases between them. This CDR3 has 12 amino acids. The DNA for the CDR3 is TGTGCCAGCAGCCGTCGGGGTTTGGGTCTGTTTTTT. Amino acid sequence: CASSRRGLGLFF.

V gene TRBV30 combines with J gene TRBJ1-4, with D possibly TRBD1 on 6 matching bases. Trimming removed 2 bases from V and 8 bases from J, with 15 bases in between. CDR1 and CDR2 (germline): GTSNPN, SVGIG (reference sequence). The CDR3 is 14 amino acids. This chain's CDR3 is CAWSPGVGQEKLFF. In DNA form, the CDR3 reads TGTGCCTGGAGTCCAGGGGTTGGGCAGGAAAAACTGTTTTTT.

V is TRBV5-8 and J is TRBJ1-2; TRBD1 is a possible D gene (6 bases). V gave up 2 bases and J gave up 5 bases, with 10 bases separating them. The germline V gene encodes CDR1 SGHTS and CDR2 YDEGEE. CDR3 length equals 13 residues. The CDR3 loop is CASSLLQGYGYTF. CDR3 DNA: TGTGCCAGCAGCTTATTACAGGGTTATGGCTACACCTTC.

The J gene is TRBJ1-2, the V gene TRBV5-1; D is perhaps TRBD1 (5 bases). With 4 bases removed from V and 8 bases from J, the gap between germline ends came to 15 bases. Per germline, CDR1 SGHRS and CDR2 YFSETQ. This CDR3 spans 13 amino acids. The CDR3 region is CASSGDGSRGYTF. The CDR3 DNA sequence: TGCGCCAGCAGCGGGGACGGCAGCAGGGGCTACACCTTC.

The chain uses TRBV5-4 and TRBJ2-7; no firm D call. Germline V gene sequence: CDR1 SGHNT, CDR2 YYREEE (reference sequence). The length of the CDR3 is 13 residues. V was pared by 2 bases and J by 1 base, with 7 bases between. In nucleotides, the CDR3 is TGTGCCAGCAGCTTTGGCGTTTCCTACGAGCAGTACTTC. It is translated as CASSFGVSYEQYF.

The chain recombines TRBV28 with TRBJ2-5; TRBD2 might be the D (6 bases). CDR1 and CDR2 (germline): MDHEN, SYDVKM. V gave up 2 bases and J gave up 4 bases, with 14 bases separating them. The CDR3 consists of 15 residues. The CDR3 reads CASSLRGGFGETQYF. In DNA, the CDR3 is TGTGCCAGCAGTTTAAGAGGAGGGTTTGGAGAGACCCAGTACTTC.